The TCR beta chain described here comes from a study of T cell responses to AZD1222 COVID-19 vaccine (dated by TCRdb to the early 2020s). Background on the whole study: AZD1222 recipients whose second dose came at about 4 weeks and those whose second dose came at about 12 weeks were combined into one group, since spike-specific TCR depth and breadth did not differ between the two schedules. A total of about 240 trial participants underwent TCR sequencing, of whom nearly 210 received two doses of AZD1222 and some 26 received two doses of the MenACWY control vaccine. Trial participants were enrolled by age into subgroups of 18-55, 56-69 and 70-plus years, and around 150, 29 and 61 TCR-sequenced participants, respectively, were included in these subgroups. Points the paper makes about the study in general: After two AZD1222 doses, both the breadth and the depth of spike-specific TCRs were significantly higher than at day 0 and than in MenACWY recipients. Participants were mostly white British and included more females than males, and it was suggested by the authors that clonal diversity may have been underestimated. Conclusions about previously exposed vaccinees were limited because only six AZD1222 recipients were SARS-CoV-2 seropositive at baseline. The vaccine-associated CD4 TCRs covered the entire spike protein, and the dominant responses fell in regions 160-218 and 743-854. Because no day 14 peak-response samples were available, repertoires were characterized only after the peak T cell response. In the small 56-69-year group, the increase in depth fell short of significance, most likely because of low power. Reportedly, close to half of the unique spike-specific TCRs recognized epitopes lying outside the regions that are mutated in the B.1.351 and B.1.1.7 variants.

The meaning of the sample's time point label: baseline before first vaccination. Samples from vaccinated people were obtained from the UK trials COV001 and COV002, which included a single-blind randomized controlled phase 2/3 trial of AZD1222 (ChAdOx1 nCoV-19) in healthy adults. For TCRbeta chain sequencing, PBMC samples were collected from trial participants at day 0 and at day 28 after the second dose. From its cysteine to its phenylalanine, the CDR3 spans 16 amino acids. Only the CDR3 DNA stays, 48 bases, in frame from base 1. V is trimmed back by 2 bases and J by 2 bases, and the junction contains 4 bases that no gene match accounts for. Per the germline V gene (reference sequence), GTSNPN is the CDR1 and SVGIG is the CDR2. The CDR3 regions of human TCRbeta chains were analyzed by immunosequencing. In the authors' own workflow: TCRs in the repertoires were matched against a reference library of SARS-CoV-2-specific TCRs that had been generated with the MIRA antigen-specificity platform. Breadth was defined as the fraction of unique TCRs that were SARS-CoV-2-associated. Depth was defined as the fraction of total T cells that were SARS-CoV-2-associated. Using the MIRA data, every spike-specific TCR was mapped to the spike region that the TCR reacted to and assigned to either a CD4 or a CD8 class. Log10-transformed breadth and depth values were compared by one-way ANOVA with Sidak's multiple comparisons tests. The immuneACCESS repertoire file appears here via TCRdb, limited to in-frame rearrangements. These files lack a portion of the clones; in checked studies, under half of the deficit traces to unresolved V genes, and the cause of the others is not known. V, J and clone size are taken as reported in that table, and D and trimming were inferred from the DNA itself. In all, the sample holds about 88,000 clones, and about 89% of those were seen once. The biggest ten clones account for 3.7% of the sample.

With respect to this clone: Its antigen target is currently unknown. Base quality data are lacking; no much larger clone is found one base away.

The receptor comes from an adult in good health. Here the sequenced sample was peripheral blood, taken on day 0 of AZD1222 vaccination. The sequence links TRBV30 to TRBJ2-1, with 12 central nucleotides matching TRBD2. CDR3 protein: CAWSLTSGGPYNEQFF. The base sequence is TGTGCCTGGAGTCTGACTAGCGGGGGACCCTACAATGAGCAGTTCTTC.